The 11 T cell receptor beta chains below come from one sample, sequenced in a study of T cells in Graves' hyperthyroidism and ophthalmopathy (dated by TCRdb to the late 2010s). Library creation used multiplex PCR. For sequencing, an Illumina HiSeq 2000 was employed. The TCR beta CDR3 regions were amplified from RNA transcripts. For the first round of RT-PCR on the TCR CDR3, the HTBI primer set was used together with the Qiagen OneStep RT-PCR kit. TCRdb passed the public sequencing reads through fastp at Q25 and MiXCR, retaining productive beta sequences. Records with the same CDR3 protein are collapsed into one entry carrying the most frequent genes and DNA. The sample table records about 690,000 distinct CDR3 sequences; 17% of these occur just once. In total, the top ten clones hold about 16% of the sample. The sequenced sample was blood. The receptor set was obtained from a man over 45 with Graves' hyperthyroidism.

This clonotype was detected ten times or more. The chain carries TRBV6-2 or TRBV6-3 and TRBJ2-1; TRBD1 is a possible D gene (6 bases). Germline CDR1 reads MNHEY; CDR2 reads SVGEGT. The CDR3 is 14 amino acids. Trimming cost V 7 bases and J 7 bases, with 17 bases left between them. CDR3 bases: TGTGCCAGCACCGATCCGGACAGACGGAATGAGCAGTTCTTC. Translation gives CASTDPDRRNEQFF.

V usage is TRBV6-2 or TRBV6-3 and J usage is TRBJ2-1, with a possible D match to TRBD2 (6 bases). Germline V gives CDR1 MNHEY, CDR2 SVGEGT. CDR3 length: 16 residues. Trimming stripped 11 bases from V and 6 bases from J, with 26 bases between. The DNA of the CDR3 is TGTGCCTTACAAGCAAGTTTGGCGGGACCTGGCAATGAGCAGTTCTTC. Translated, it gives CALQASLAGPGNEQFF.

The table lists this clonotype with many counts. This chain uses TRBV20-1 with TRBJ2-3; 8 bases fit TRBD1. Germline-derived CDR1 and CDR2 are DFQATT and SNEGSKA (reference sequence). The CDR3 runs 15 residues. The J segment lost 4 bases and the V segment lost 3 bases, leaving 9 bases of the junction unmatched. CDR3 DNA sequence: TGCAGTGCTAGCCCGGACAGGGAGGTAGCAGATACGCAGTATTTT. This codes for CSASPDREVADTQYF.

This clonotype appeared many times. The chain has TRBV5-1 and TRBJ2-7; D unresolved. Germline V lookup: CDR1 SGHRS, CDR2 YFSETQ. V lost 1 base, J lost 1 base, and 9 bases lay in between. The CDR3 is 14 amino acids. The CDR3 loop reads CASSLIVDSYEQYF. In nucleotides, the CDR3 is TGCGCCAGCAGCTTGATAGTGGATTCCTACGAGCAGTACTTC.

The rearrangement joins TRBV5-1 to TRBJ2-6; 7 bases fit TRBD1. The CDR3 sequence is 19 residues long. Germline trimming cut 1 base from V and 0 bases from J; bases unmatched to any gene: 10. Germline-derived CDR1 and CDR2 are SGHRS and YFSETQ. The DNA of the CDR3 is TGCGCCAGCAGCTTGAGAGGGGGCTCGGGTAGCTCTGGGGCCAACGTCCTGACTTTC. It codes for CASSLRGGSGSSGANVLTF.

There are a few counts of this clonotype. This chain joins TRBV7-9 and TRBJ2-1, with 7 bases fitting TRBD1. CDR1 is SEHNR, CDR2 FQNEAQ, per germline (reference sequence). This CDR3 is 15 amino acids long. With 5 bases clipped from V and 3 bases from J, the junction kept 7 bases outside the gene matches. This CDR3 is CASSPPGTVYNEQFF. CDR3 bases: TGTGCCAGCAGCCCACCGGGGACAGTCTACAATGAGCAGTTCTTC.

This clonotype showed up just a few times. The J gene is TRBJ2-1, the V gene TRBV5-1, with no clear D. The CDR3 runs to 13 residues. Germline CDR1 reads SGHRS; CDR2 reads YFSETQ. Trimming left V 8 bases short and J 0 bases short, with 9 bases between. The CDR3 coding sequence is TGCGCCAGTACGGTGAGCTCCTACAATGAGCAGTTCTTC. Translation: CASTVSSYNEQFF.

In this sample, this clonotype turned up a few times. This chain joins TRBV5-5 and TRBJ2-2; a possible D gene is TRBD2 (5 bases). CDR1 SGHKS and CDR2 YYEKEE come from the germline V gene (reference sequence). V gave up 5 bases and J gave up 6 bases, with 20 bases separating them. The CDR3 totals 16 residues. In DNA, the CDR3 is TGTGCCAGCAGACCTTTAGTCGTCGGGGAATCCGGGGAGCTGTTTTTT. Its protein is CASRPLVVGESGELFF. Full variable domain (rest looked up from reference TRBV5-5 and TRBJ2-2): DAGVTQSPTHLIKTRGQQVTLRCSPISGHKSVSWYQQVLGQGPQFIFQYYEKEERGRGNFPDRFSARQFPNYSSELNVNALLLGDSALYLCASRPLVVGESGELFFGEGSRLTVL.

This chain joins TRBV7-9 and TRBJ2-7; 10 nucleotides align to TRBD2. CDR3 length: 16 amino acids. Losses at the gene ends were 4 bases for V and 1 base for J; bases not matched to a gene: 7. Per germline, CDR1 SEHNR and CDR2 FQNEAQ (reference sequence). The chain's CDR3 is CASSSRTSGTSYEQYF. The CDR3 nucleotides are TGTGCCAGCAGCTCTCGGACTAGCGGCACTTCCTACGAGCAGTACTTC.

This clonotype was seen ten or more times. CDR3 DNA: TGTGCCAGCAGCCGGACCCCTAGCGGGACGGTAGGGGAGCAGTACTTC. Translated: CASSRTPSGTVGEQYF. The V call is TRBV3-1, the J call TRBJ2-7, with 9 bases lining up with TRBD2. Germline CDR1 LGHDT, CDR2 YNNKEL (reference sequence). The V gene end was trimmed by 4 bases and the J gene end by 7 bases; junction bases not matched to a gene: 14. The CDR3 covers 16 residues.

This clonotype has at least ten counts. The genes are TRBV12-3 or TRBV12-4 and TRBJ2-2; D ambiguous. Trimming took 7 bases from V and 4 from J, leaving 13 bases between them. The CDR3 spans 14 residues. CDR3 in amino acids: CASTLGRRTGELFF. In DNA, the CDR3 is TGTGCCAGCACCCTAGGCCGACGCACCGGGGAGCTGTTTTTT.